One sample yielded the 22 T cell receptor beta chains listed below, sequenced in a study of blood T cell repertoires in COVID-19. The data were produced by immunoSEQ multiplex PCR, yet TCRdb's version contains in-frame clones alone and is incomplete. The data contain 150,000 to 200,000 clones, approximately 90% of them singletons. Input material: peripheral blood. All receptors come from a man aged 40-55 years with active or convalescent COVID-19.

The V gene is TRBV6-5, the J gene TRBJ2-3, with TRBD1 matching 9 bases. The germline gives CDR1 MNHEY, CDR2 SVGAGI. This CDR3 comprises 15 residues. Trimming cost V 6 bases and J 4 bases; bases outside gene matches: 8. In DNA, the CDR3 is TGTGCCAGCAGAATGGGACAGGGTCTCCCAGATACGCAGTATTTT. Protein: CASRMGQGLPDTQYF.

The rearrangement joins TRBV6-6 to TRBJ2-2; D remains ambiguous. V shed 4 bases and J shed 2 bases, with 8 bases lying between them. The CDR3 has 14 residues. Germline loops: CDR1 MNHNY, CDR2 SVGAGI (reference sequence). DNA for the CDR3: TGTGCCAGCAGTTCCCCCAGAAACACCGGGGAGCTGTTTTTT. Protein product: CASSSPRNTGELFF.

The V gene is TRBV3-1 (or the pseudogene TRBV3-2), the J gene TRBJ1-6; tentatively, D is TRBD1 (5 bases). V was clipped by 4 bases and J by 0 bases, with 13 bases between them. Germline loops: CDR1 LGHDT, CDR2 YNNKEL (reference sequence). The CDR3 has 17 amino acids. The CDR3 coding sequence is TGTGCCAGCAGCCCCCGGGACTCGAGCTCCTATAATTCACCCCTCCACTTT. Its protein product is CASSPRDSSSYNSPLHF.

The rearrangement links TRBV6-5 to TRBJ1-1; 9 nucleotides align to TRBD1. The CDR3 has 14 residues. J lost 4 bases, V lost 7 bases, and 7 bases had no gene match. Germline V gene data show CDR1 as MNHEY and CDR2 as SVGAGI. The CDR3 nucleotides read TGTGCCAGCATCGCACAGGGGGCCGTCACTGAAGCTTTCTTT. This codes for CASIAQGAVTEAFF.

The chain carries TRBV5-1 and TRBJ1-1; 9 bases align to TRBD1. V was clipped by 1 base and J by 10 bases; unmatched bases: 11. The CDR3 spans 15 residues. The germline V gene has CDR1 SGHRS and CDR2 YFSETQ. Here the CDR3 reads CASSLKSGQGLTAFF. The CDR3 DNA reads TGCGCCAGCAGCTTGAAGTCGGGACAGGGTTTAACAGCTTTCTTT.

This rearrangement joins TRBV23-1 to TRBJ1-5, with D possibly being TRBD1 (5 bases). TRBV23-1 is treated as an ORF (open reading frame) with a function not yet certain. Trimming stripped 10 bases from V and 4 bases from J, with 17 bases between. The length of the CDR3 is 14 residues. CDR3 in amino acids: CANLSRQGNQPQHF. The CDR3 nucleotides are TGCGCCAACTTATCCCGGCAGGGAAATCAGCCCCAGCATTTT.

V gene TRBV5-1 combines with J gene TRBJ2-3; the D gene is possibly TRBD2 (7 bases). Germline CDR1 and CDR2: SGHRS and YFSETQ. This CDR3 has 15 residues. Trimming took off 0 bases at V and 5 bases at J, with 13 bases between the two ends. Written as DNA, the CDR3 is TGCGCCAGCAGCTTGGGGCGGGGGCTGGAAGATACGCAGTATTTT. It specifies CASSLGRGLEDTQYF.

The chain employs TRBV2 and TRBJ2-4; D is perhaps TRBD1 (5 bases). Germline loops: CDR1 SNHLY, CDR2 FYNNEI. Trimming left V 2 bases short and J 8 bases short, with 22 bases between. The CDR3 loop spans 17 amino acids. CDR3 region: CASSEIEFGRESDIQYF. The CDR3 DNA reads TGTGCCAGCAGTGAAATTGAGTTTGGCAGGGAATCGGACATTCAGTACTTC.

J is TRBJ1-1 and V is TRBV11-3; 8 nucleotides agree with TRBD1. V lost 5 bases, J lost 9 bases, and 8 bases stayed unmatched. CDR1 SGHNT and CDR2 YENEEA come from the germline V gene. The CDR3 sequence is 13 residues long. Here the CDR3 reads CASSTTGGGKAFF. The CDR3 DNA sequence: TGTGCCAGCAGCACCACAGGGGGTGGGAAAGCTTTCTTT.

J is TRBJ2-1 and V is TRBV11-3; the match to TRBD2 covers 7 bases. This CDR3 is 15 amino acids long. J was trimmed by 4 bases and V by 3 bases; bases with no gene match: 6. CDR1 and CDR2 (germline): SGHNT, YENEEA. The CDR3 DNA sequence: TGTGCCAGCAGCTTTTCCGGGACTACGTACAATGAGCAGTTCTTC. This codes for CASSFSGTTYNEQFF.

The chain carries TRBV4-3 and TRBJ2-2; 10 nucleotides line up with TRBD2. V gave up 2 bases and J gave up 7 bases; unmatched junction bases: 7. The germline V gene encodes CDR1 LGHNA and CDR2 YSLEER. The CDR3 has 16 amino acids. CDR3 protein: CASSQLAGGVVGELFF. The CDR3 DNA reads as TGCGCCAGCAGCCAATTAGCGGGGGGTGTCGTCGGGGAGCTGTTTTTT.

The chain links TRBV6-6 to TRBJ1-2; tentatively, D is TRBD1 (5 bases). The CDR3 is 13 residues long. Germline loops: CDR1 MNHNY, CDR2 SVGAGI (reference sequence). Trimming removed 7 bases from V and 8 bases from J, with 17 bases in between. The CDR3 here is CASKGRGRDGYTF. In DNA form, the CDR3 reads TGTGCCAGCAAAGGTCGGGGGAGAGACGGCTACACCTTC.

The chain carries TRBV19 and TRBJ1-4; TRBD1 matches 7 bases. CDR1 and CDR2 from the germline V gene are LNHDA and SQIVND (reference sequence). CDR3 length: 13 amino acids. The J segment lost 9 bases and the V segment lost 8 bases, leaving 9 bases of the junction unmatched. In DNA form, the CDR3 reads TGTGCCAGTGCTACCGCGACAGGGAAAAAACTGTTTTTT. Translated: CASATATGKKLFF. The whole variable domain, remainder taken from reference TRBV19 and TRBJ1-4, is DGGITQSPKYLFRKEGQNVTLSCEQNLNHDAMYWYRQDPGQGLRLIYYSQIVNDFQKGDIAEGYSVSREKKESFPLTVTSAQKNPTAFYLCASATATGKKLFFGSGTQLSVL.

The genes are TRBV11-1 and TRBJ2-7; D may be TRBD1 (6 bases). CDR1 is SGHAT, CDR2 FQDESV, per germline (reference sequence). V lost 5 bases to trimming and J lost 2 bases, with 16 bases between them. The CDR3 is 15 residues long. CDR3 residues: CASSPNLAGAYEQYF. The CDR3 bases are TGTGCCAGCAGCCCTAACTTGGCAGGGGCCTACGAGCAGTACTTC. Drawing the rest from reference TRBV11-1 and TRBJ2-7, the complete variable domain is EAEVAQSPRYKITEKSQAVAFWCDPISGHATLYWYRQILGQGPELLVQFQDESVVDDSQLPKDRFSAERLKGVDSTLKIQPAELGDSAMYLCASSPNLAGAYEQYFGPGTRLTVT.

This sequence joins TRBV12-3 or TRBV12-4 and TRBJ2-1, with 8 positions matching TRBD1. The CDR3 consists of 12 residues. Trimming removed 6 bases from V and 10 bases from J; junction bases left unmatched: 5. The CDR3 sequence is CASSPGGVEQFF. The CDR3 DNA reads as TGTGCCAGCAGCCCAGGGGGCGTGGAGCAGTTCTTC.

The rearrangement joins TRBV28 to TRBJ1-3; tentatively, D is TRBD1 (5 bases). The CDR3 runs to 18 residues. The V gene lost 5 bases and the J gene lost 3 bases, with 23 bases spanning the gap. Germline-derived CDR1 and CDR2 are MDHEN and SYDVKM. The CDR3 DNA reads TGTGCCAGCAGTCGGGTTGGGGCAGCTCCTAAGTTTGGAAACACCATATATTTT. This sequence encodes CASSRVGAAPKFGNTIYF.

This chain joins TRBV2 and TRBJ2-2; the match to TRBD2 covers 11 bases. V dropped 2 bases and J dropped 4; count of bases not matched to a gene: 3. Germline V CDR1 and CDR2: SNHLY, FYNNEI. CDR3 length equals 16 residues. The CDR3: CASSELAGGPTGELFF. The CDR3 region has the DNA TGTGCCAGCAGTGAATTAGCGGGGGGGCCCACCGGGGAGCTGTTTTTT.

The CDR3 loop reads CASSQVGPRGNSPLHF. The CDR3, as DNA: TGTGCCAGCAGCCAAGTAGGTCCGCGGGGAAACTCACCCCTCCACTTT. The genes are TRBV3-1 (or the pseudogene TRBV3-2) and TRBJ1-6; D not resolved. The germline CDR1 and CDR2 sequences are LGHDT and YNNKEL (reference sequence). V was cut by 1 base and J by 10 bases, with 17 bases left in between. The length of the CDR3 is 16 residues.

The genes are TRBV7-9 and TRBJ2-1, with D unresolved. Germline CDR1 SEHNR, CDR2 FQNEAQ (reference sequence). The CDR3 runs 14 residues. The V end lost 3 bases, the J end lost 5 bases, and 11 bases lay between the germline ends. CDR3: CASSFLAQDNEQFF. CDR3 coding DNA: TGTGCCAGCAGCTTTCTGGCGCAGGACAATGAGCAGTTCTTC.

V usage is TRBV5-1 and J usage is TRBJ1-1; the match to TRBD1 covers 8 bases. CDR3 length: 14 amino acids. Trimming removed 3 bases from V and 4 bases from J; junction bases left unmatched: 5. Germline CDR1 SGHRS, CDR2 YFSETQ. CDR3 sequence reads: CASSSDTGGTEAFF. As DNA, the CDR3 is TGCGCCAGCAGCTCGGACACAGGGGGCACTGAAGCTTTCTTT.

The chain joins TRBV28 to TRBJ2-6, with 7 nucleotides matching TRBD1. This CDR3 is built from 18 residues. The V gene end was trimmed by 3 bases and the J gene end by 0 bases; junction bases not matched to a gene: 8. Germline lookup yields CDR1 MDHEN and CDR2 SYDVKM. The CDR3 DNA reads as TGTGCCAGCAGTTTTCGGACAGGCAAATCCTCTGGGGCCAACGTCCTGACTTTC. Protein product: CASSFRTGKSSGANVLTF.

The V gene is TRBV19, the J gene TRBJ1-4; weak D call: TRBD1 (6 bases). The CDR3 spans 13 residues. In germline, CDR1 is LNHDA, CDR2 SQIVND (reference sequence). The V end was cut by 10 bases, the J end by 5 bases, with 14 bases between. The CDR3 loop reads CATKQGLNEKLFF. For the CDR3, the DNA is TGTGCCACGAAACAGGGATTGAATGAAAAACTGTTTTTT.